This T cell receptor (beta chain) appears in the sequencing data of a study of blood T cell repertoires in COVID-19. TCRdb's table, derived via immunoSEQ multiplex PCR, lists solely in-frame clones and lacks some. This table has fewer than 100,000 clones, around 86% appearing once. The table lists this clone with a count of one. Trimming at V came to 4 bases and at J to 5 bases, leaving 6 bases not matched to a gene. Germline lookup yields CDR1 ENHRY and CDR2 SYGVKD. The CDR3 loop spans 14 amino acids. Specimen: peripheral blood. This TCR came from a man aged 60 to 75 with acute or convalescent COVID-19. The chain is built from TRBV10-3 and TRBJ1-2; 8 bases are a match to TRBD1. CDR3 amino acids: CAISGGQGIYGYTF. The CDR3 DNA follows: TGTGCCATCAGTGGCGGACAGGGCATATATGGCTACACCTTC.